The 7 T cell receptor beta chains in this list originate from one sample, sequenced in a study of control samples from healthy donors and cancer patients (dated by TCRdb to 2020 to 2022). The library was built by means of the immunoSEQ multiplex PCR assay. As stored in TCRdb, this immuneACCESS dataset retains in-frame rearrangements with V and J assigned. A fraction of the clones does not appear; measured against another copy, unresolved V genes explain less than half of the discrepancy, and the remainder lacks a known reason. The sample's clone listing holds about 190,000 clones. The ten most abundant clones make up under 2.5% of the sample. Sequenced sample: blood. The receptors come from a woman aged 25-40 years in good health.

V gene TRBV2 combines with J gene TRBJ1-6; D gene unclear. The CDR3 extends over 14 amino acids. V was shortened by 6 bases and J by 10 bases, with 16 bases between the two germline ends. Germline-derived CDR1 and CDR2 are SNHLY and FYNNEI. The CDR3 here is CASSGPNMRSPLHF. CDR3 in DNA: TGTGCCAGCAGCGGGCCCAACATGAGGTCACCCCTCCACTTT.

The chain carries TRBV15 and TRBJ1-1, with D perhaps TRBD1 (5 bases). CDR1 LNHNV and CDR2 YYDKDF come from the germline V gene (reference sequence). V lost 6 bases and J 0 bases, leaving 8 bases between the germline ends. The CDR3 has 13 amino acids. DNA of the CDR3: TGTGCCACCAGAGGGACCCTGAACACTGAAGCTTTCTTT. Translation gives CATRGTLNTEAFF. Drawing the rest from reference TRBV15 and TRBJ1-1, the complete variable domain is DAMVIQNPRYQVTQFGKPVTLSCSQTLNHNVMYWYQQKSSQAPKLLFHYYDKDFNNEADTPDNFQSRRPNTSFCFLDIRSPGLGDTAMYLCATRGTLNTEAFFGQGTRLTVV.

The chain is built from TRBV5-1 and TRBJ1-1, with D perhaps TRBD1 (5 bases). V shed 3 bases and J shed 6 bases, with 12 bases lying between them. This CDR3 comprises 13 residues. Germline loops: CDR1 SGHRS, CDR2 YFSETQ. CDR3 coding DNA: TGCGCCAGCAGCTCCGGGGGAAACGCTGAAGCTTTCTTT. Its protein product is CASSSGGNAEAFF.

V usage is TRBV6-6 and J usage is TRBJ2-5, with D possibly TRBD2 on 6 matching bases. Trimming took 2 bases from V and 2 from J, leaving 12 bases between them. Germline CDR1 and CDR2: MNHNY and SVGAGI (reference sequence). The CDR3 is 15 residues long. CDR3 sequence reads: CASSYKSGVQETQYF. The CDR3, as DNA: TGTGCCAGCAGTTACAAATCGGGGGTACAAGAGACCCAGTACTTC.

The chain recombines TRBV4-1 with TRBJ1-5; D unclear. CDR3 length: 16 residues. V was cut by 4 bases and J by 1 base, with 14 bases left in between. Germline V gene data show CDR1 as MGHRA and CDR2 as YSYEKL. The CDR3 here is CASSLFGVGSNQPQHF. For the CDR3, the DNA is TGCGCCAGCAGCCTGTTCGGGGTAGGGAGCAATCAGCCCCAGCATTTT.

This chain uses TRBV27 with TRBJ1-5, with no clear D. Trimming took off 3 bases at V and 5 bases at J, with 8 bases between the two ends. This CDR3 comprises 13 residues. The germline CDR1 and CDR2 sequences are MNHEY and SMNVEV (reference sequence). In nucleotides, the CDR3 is TGTGCCAGCAGTTTTGACGGCGATCAGCCCCAGCATTTT. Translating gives CASSFDGDQPQHF.

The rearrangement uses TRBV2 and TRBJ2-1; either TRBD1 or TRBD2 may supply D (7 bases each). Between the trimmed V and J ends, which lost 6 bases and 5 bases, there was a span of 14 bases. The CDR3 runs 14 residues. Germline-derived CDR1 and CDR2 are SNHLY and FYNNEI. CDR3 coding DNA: TGTGCCAGCAGAGCGGGACAGCGTAACAATGAGCAGTTCTTC. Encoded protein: CASRAGQRNNEQFF. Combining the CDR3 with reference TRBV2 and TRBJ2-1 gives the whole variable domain EPEVTQTPSHQVTQMGQEVILRCVPISNHLYFYWYRQILGQKVEFLVSFYNNEISEKSEIFDDQFSVERPDGSNFTLKIRSTKLEDSAMYFCASRAGQRNNEQFFGPGTRLTVL.